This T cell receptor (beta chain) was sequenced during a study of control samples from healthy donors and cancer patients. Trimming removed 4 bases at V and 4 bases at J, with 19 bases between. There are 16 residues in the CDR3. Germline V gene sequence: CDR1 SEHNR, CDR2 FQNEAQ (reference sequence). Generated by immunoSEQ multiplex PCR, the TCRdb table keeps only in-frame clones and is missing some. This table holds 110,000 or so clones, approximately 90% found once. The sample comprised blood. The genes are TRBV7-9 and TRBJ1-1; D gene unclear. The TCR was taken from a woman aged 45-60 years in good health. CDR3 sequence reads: CASSSPQRLVLTEAFF. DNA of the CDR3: TGTGCCAGCAGCTCCCCACAGCGGCTGGTTCTCACTGAAGCTTTCTTT.